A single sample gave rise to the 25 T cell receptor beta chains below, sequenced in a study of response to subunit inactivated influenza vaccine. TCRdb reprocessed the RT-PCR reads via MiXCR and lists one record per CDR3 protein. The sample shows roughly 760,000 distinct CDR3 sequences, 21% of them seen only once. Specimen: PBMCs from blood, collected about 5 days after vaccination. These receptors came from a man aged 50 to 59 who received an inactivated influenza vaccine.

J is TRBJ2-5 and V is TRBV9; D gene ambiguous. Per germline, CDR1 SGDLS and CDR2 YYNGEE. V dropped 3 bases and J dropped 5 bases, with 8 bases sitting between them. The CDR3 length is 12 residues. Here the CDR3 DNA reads TGTGCCAGCAGCGATCTATCTGAGACCCAGTACTTC. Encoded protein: CASSDLSETQYF.

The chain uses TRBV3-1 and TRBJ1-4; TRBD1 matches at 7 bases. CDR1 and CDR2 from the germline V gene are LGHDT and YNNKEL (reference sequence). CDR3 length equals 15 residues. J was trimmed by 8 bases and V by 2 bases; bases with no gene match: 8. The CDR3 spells CASSQRGGQNEKLFF. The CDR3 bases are TGTGCCAGCAGCCAACGTGGGGGACAGAACGAAAAACTGTTTTTT.

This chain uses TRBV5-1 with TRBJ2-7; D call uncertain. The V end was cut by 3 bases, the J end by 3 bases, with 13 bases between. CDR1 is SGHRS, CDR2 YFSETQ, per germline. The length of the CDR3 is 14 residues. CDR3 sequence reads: CASSSTGQDYEQYF. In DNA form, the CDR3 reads TGCGCCAGCAGCTCCACCGGGCAGGACTACGAGCAGTACTTC.

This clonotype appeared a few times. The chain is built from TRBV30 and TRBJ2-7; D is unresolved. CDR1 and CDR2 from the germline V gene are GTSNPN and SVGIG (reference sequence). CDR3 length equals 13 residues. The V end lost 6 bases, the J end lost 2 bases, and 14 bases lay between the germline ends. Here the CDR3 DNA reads TGTGCCTGTATTACGGCTCTAGCCTACGAGCAGTACTTC. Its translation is CACITALAYEQYF.

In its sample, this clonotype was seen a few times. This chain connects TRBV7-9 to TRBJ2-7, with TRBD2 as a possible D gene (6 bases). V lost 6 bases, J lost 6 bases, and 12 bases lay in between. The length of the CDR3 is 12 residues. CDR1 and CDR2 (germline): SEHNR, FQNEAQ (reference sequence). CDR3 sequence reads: CASSYGGLEQYF. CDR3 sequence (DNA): TGTGCCAGCAGTTACGGGGGTCTCGAGCAGTACTTC.

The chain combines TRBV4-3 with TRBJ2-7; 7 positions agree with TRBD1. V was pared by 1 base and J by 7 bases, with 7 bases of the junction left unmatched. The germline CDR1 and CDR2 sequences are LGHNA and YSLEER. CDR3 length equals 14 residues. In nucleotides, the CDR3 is TGCGCCAGCAGCCAAGGTCAGGGGGTCCTTGAGCAGTACTTC. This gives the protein CASSQGQGVLEQYF.

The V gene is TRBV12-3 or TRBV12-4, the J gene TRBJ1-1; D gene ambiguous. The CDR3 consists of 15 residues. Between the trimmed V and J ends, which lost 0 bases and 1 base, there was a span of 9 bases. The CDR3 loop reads CASSLAGQRNTEAFF. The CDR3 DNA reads TGTGCCAGCAGTTTAGCTGGCCAGAGGAACACTGAAGCTTTCTTT.

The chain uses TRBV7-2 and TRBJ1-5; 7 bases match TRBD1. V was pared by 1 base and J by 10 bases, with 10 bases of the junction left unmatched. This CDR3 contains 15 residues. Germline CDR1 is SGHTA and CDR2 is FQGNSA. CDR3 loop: CASSLGRRQGSPQHF. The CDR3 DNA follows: TGTGCCAGCAGCTTAGGACGGCGACAGGGTAGTCCCCAGCATTTT.

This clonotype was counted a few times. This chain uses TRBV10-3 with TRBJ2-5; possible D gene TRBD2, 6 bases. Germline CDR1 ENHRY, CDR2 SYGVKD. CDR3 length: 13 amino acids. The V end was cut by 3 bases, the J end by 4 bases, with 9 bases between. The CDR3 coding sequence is TGTGCCATCAGTGATGGAGGGCCAGAGACCCAGTACTTC. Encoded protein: CAISDGGPETQYF.

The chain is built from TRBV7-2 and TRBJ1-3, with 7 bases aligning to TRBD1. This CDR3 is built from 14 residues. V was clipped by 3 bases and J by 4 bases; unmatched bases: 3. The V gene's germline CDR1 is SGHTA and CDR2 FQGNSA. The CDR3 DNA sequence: TGTGCCAGCAGCTTCACAGGGGTAGGAAACACCATATATTTT. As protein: CASSFTGVGNTIYF.

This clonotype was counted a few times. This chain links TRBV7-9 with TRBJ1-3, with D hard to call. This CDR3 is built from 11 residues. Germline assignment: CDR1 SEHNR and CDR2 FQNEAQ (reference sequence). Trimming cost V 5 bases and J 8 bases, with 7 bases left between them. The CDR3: CASSPGYTIYF. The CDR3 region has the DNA TGTGCCAGCAGCCCAGGATACACCATATATTTT.

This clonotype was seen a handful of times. The CDR3 DNA reads TGCGCCAGCAGCCAAGATAGAGGGGGCGGTTCACCCCTCCACTTT. Translated, it gives CASSQDRGGGSPLHF. V usage is TRBV4-3 and J usage is TRBJ1-6, with 7 bases identical to TRBD1. CDR1 LGHNA and CDR2 YSLEER come from the germline V gene. The CDR3 spans 15 residues. Trimming took 0 bases from V and 9 from J; bases not matched to a gene: 5.

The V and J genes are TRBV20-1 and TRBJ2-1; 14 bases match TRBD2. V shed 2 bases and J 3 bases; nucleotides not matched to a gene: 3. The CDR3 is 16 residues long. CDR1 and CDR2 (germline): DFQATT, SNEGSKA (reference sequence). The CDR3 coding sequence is TGCAGTGCTAGAATGGGACTAGCGGGAGTCTACAATGAGCAGTTCTTC. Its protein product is CSARMGLAGVYNEQFF.

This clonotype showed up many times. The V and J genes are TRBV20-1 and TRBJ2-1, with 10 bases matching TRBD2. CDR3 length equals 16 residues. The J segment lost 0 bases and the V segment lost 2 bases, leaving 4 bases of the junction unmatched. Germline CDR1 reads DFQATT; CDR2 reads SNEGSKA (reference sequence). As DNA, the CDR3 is TGCAGTGCTAGACGGGCTAGCGGGAGCTCCTACAATGAGCAGTTCTTC. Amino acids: CSARRASGSSYNEQFF.

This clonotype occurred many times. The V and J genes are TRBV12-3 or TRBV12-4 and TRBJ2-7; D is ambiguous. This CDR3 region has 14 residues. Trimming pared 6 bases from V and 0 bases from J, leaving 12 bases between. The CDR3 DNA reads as TGTGCCAGCAGCCGTGGAGAGAGCTCCTACGAGCAGTACTTC. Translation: CASSRGESSYEQYF.

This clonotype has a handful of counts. The CDR3 is CASTSGTSEYNEQFF. In DNA form, the CDR3 reads TGCGCCAGTACCTCCGGGACTAGCGAGTACAATGAGCAGTTCTTC. The chain employs TRBV5-1 and TRBJ2-1; 10 bases are shared with TRBD2. There are 15 residues in the CDR3. With V trimmed by 8 bases and J by 4 bases, 9 bases remained unmatched. Per the germline V gene, CDR1 is SGHRS and CDR2 is YFSETQ.

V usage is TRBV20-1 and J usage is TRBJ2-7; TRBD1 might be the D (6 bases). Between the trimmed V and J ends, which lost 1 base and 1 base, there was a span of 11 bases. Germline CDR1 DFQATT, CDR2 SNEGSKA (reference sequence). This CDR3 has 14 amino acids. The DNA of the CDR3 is TGCAGTGCTAGAGGGCTTACAGGGTCCTACGAGCAGTACTTC. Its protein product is CSARGLTGSYEQYF.

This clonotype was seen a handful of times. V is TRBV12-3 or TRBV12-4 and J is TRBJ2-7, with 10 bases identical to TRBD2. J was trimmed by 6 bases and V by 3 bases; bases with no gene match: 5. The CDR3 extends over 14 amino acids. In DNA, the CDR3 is TGTGCCAGCAGTTTTAGCGGGGGGAGTGGCGAGCAGTACTTC. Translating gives CASSFSGGSGEQYF.

This CDR3 reads CASSPKAPPGGPNEQFF. The CDR3 DNA is TGTGCCAGCAGCCCAAAGGCTCCACCGGGAGGCCCCAATGAGCAGTTCTTC. This rearrangement joins TRBV9 to TRBJ2-1; 7 bases match TRBD2. Germline values: CDR1 SGDLS, CDR2 YYNGEE. The CDR3 runs to 17 residues. J lost 6 bases, V lost 4 bases, and 16 bases had no gene match.

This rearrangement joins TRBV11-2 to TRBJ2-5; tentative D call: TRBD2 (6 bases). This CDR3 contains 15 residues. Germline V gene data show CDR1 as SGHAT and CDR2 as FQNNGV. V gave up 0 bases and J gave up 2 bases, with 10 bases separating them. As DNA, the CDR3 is TGTGCCAGCAGCTTAGACAGGGACTTACAAGAGACCCAGTACTTC. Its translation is CASSLDRDLQETQYF.

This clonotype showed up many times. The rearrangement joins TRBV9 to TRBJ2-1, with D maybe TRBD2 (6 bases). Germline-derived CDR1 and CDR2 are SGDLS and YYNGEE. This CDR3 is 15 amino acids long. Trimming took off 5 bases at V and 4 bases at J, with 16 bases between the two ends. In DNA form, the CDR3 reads TGTGCCAGCAGTCTTTCCGGGAGTGAATACAATGAGCAGTTCTTC. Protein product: CASSLSGSEYNEQFF.

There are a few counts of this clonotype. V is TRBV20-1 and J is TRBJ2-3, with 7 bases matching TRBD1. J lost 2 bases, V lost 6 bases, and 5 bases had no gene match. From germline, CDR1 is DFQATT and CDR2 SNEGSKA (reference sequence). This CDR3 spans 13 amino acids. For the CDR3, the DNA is TGCAGTGCAACGACAGGGTACACAGATACGCAGTATTTT. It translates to CSATTGYTDTQYF.

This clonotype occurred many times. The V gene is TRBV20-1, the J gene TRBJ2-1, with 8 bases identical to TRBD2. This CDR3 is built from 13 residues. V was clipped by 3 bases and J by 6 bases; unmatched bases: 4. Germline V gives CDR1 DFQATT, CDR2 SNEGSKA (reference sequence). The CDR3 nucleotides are TGCAGTGCTAGGGATACTAGCGGCAATGAGCAGTTCTTC. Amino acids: CSARDTSGNEQFF.

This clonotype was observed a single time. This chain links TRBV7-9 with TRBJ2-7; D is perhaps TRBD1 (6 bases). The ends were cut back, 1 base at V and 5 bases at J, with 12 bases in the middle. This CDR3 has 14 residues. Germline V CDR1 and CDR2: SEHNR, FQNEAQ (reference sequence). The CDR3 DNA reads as TGTGCCAGCAGCTTAGGACAGGTATCCGACGAGCAGTACTTC. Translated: CASSLGQVSDEQYF.

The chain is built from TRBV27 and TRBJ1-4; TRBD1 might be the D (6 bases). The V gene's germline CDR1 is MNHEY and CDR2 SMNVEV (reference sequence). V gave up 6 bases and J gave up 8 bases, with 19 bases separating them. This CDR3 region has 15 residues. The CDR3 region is CASRSPGALREKLFF. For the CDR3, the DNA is TGTGCCAGCAGATCCCCGGGGGCCCTAAGAGAAAAACTGTTTTTT.